This TCR beta chain originates from a study of T cells after somatic rescue of genetic block. Germline values: CDR1 SGHAT, CDR2 FQNNGV. V lost 2 bases, J lost 5 bases, and 15 bases lay in between. The CDR3 contains 15 residues. Only in-frame clones appear in the TCRdb table, and some are missing; sequencing was by immunoSEQ multiplex PCR. Seen here are around 9,700 clones, around 70% observed once, and the top ten hold 20% to 25%. The sample comprised peripheral blood mononuclear cells (PBMCs). The receptor comes from a boy aged 5-17 years. V is TRBV11-2 and J is TRBJ1-1, with D unclear. CDR3 sequence (DNA): TGTGCCAGCAGCTTAAATTATATAGGGAATACTGAAGCTTTCTTT. Translating gives CASSLNYIGNTEAFF.